This TCR beta chain was found in a study of T-cell memory formation after mild COVID-19 (dated by TCRdb to the early 2020s). Context from the whole study: TCR sequence clusters from the two donors were largely donor specific. In a couple of donors, T-cell clones that expanded and contracted after mild COVID-19 were tracked by sequencing TCRalpha and TCRbeta repertoires over time. The cohort comprised two young, previously healthy adult volunteers, one female and one male.

Sequenced on an Illumina NovaSeq 6000. Using 5'RACE with constant-segment primers, TCRalpha and TCRbeta cDNA libraries were constructed, with sample barcodes and unique molecular identifiers added in the process. RNA was extracted from every sample with Trizol reagent. The libraries were amplified in two PCR steps, and the second step added a second sample barcode and Illumina TruSeq adapters. The libraries were sequenced on an Illumina NovaSeq using 2 x 150 bp paired-end reads. As for how the authors treated the data: With migec v1.2.7, reads were demultiplexed and then collapsed into UMI-guided consensus sequences. Using mixcr v2.1.11, the UMI consensuses were aligned to TRA and TRB V and J templates and assembled into clonotypes. A clonotype was counted as expanded or contracted only when both edgeR and NoisET called the clonotype significant, with the noise models trained on biological replicates. For edgeR calls, the thresholds were a false discovery rate-adjusted p below 0.01 and a log2 fold-change of 1. As an exploratory analysis of dynamics, max-normalized trajectories of the 1000 most abundant clonotypes were examined with PCA combined with hierarchical clustering. The CD4 or CD8 phenotype of responding clones was assigned using the separately sequenced CD4+ and CD8+ repertoires. The raw public reads went through TCRdb reprocessing: fastp at Q25, MiXCR clone calling, in-frame beta chains kept. Rows with one shared CDR3 protein collapse into an entry with the most common genes and DNA. The V and J calls, along with clone size, are taken from TCRdb and not from the paper's own processing. Across this sample there are around 400,000 distinct CDR3 sequences, with 24% seen only once. Around 9% of the sample comes from the top ten.

The table lists this clonotype with a few counts. It lacks a known antigen. Base qualities are not provided; no much larger clone lies one nucleotide away. Via the germline V gene, CDR1 is MRHNA and CDR2 SNTAGT. Trimming at the junction amounts to 4 bases on V and 4 bases on J, and the germline ends lie 8 bases apart. There are 13 amino acids in the CDR3, from cysteine to phenylalanine inclusive. Only the CDR3 portion is preserved as DNA: 39 bases, with reading frame beginning at the first base. The investigation overall reported the following: Contracting CD4+ clones turned up mainly in the CM and EM memory subsets, whereas EMRA was where CD8+ clones were enriched. The detection of some responding clones in pre-infection memory suggests that pre-existing cross-reactive memory T cells joined the SARS-CoV-2 response. SARS-CoV-2 specificity of the second-wave clones peaking on day 37 was not confirmed. The study included only a couple of mild cases, and larger cohorts that include severe cases with pre-infection samples were judged to be necessary. From day 15 to 85, contracting clones showed balanced CD4/CD8 phenotypes, whereas a second wave of clones that expanded from day 15 to 37 leaned towards CD4+.

Ficoll-Paque density gradient centrifugation was used to isolate PBMCs. The chain links TRBV6-4 with TRBJ2-1; TRBD1 is possibly the D segment (5 matching bases). Sequenced input: PBMCs or a T cell subset sorted from them (not recorded which). The TCR comes from an adult woman who had mild COVID-19 (a few samples of this study predate the infection). The sample titles of this study are shuffled in the database, so cell type and time point are left out; the donor was told from shared clones. This receptor carries the CDR3 CASSGDRYNEQFF. The nucleotide sequence is given as TGTGCCAGCAGTGGAGACAGATACAATGAGCAGTTCTTC.